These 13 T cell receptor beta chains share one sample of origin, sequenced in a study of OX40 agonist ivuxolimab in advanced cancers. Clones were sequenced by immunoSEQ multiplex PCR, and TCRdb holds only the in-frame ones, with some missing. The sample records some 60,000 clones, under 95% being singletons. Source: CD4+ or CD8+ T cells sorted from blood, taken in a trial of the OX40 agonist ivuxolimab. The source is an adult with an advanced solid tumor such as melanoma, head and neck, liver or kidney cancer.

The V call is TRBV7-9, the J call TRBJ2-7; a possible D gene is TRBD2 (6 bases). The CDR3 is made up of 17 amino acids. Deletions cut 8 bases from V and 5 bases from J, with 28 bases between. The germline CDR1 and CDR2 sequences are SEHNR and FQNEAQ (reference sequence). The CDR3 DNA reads TGTGCCAGCGGCTCCGACCTTCACGGGAGAGTTGGGAACGAGCAGTACTTC. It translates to CASGSDLHGRVGNEQYF.

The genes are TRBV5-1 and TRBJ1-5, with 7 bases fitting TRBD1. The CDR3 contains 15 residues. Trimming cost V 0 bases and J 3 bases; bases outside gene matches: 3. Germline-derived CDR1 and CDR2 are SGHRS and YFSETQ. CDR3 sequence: CASSLEGGPNQPQHF. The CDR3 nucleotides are TGCGCCAGCAGCTTGGAAGGGGGCCCCAATCAGCCCCAGCATTTT.

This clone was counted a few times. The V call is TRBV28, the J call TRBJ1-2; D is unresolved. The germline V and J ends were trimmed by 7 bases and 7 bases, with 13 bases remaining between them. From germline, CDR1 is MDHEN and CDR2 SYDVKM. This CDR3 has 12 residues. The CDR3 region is CASTGVGVGYTF. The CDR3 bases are TGTGCCAGCACAGGAGTCGGGGTTGGCTACACCTTC.

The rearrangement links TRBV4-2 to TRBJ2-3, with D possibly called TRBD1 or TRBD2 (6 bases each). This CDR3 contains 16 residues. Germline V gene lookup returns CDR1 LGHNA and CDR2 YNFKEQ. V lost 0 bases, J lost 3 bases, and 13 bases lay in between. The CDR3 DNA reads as TGTGCCAGCAGCCAAGACGTTGGGGGGCTAACAGATACGCAGTATTTT. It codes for CASSQDVGGLTDTQYF.

CDR3 protein: CASSGNLGTGGTDTQYF. The CDR3 coding sequence is TGTGCCAGCAGTGGAAACCTCGGGACAGGGGGCACAGATACGCAGTATTTT. The chain couples TRBV6-1 to TRBJ2-3; 10 bases line up with TRBD1. The V and J ends lost 4 bases and 1 base, in that order; junction bases with no gene match: 8. The germline gives CDR1 MNHNS, CDR2 SASEGT. The CDR3 is made up of 17 amino acids.

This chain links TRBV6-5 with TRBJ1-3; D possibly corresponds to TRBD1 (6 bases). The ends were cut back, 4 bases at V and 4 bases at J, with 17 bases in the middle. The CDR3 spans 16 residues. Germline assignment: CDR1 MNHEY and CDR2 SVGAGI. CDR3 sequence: CASSSLQGFLGNTIYF. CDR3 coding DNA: TGTGCCAGCAGTTCCTTACAGGGTTTTTTAGGAAACACCATATATTTT.

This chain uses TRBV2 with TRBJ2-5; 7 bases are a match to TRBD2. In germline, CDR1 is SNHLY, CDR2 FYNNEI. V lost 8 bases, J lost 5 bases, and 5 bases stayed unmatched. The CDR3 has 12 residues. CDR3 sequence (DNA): TGTGCCAGCGGTCGCGGGAGCGAGACCCAGTACTTC. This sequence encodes CASGRGSETQYF.

Here the CDR3 reads CASSLVGGEAFF. CDR3 sequence (DNA): TGCGCCAGCAGCTTGGTAGGGGGTGAAGCTTTCTTT. This sequence joins TRBV5-1 and TRBJ1-1; weak D call: TRBD1 (6 bases). Germline-derived CDR1 and CDR2 are SGHRS and YFSETQ. Trimming pared 0 bases from V and 7 bases from J, leaving 7 bases between. The CDR3 totals 12 residues.

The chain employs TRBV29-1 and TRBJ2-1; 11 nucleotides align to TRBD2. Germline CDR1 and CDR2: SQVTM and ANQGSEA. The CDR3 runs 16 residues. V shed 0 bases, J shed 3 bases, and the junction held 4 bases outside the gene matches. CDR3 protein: CSVEDVAGGLYNEQFF. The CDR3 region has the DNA TGCAGCGTTGAAGACGTAGCGGGAGGGCTCTACAATGAGCAGTTCTTC.

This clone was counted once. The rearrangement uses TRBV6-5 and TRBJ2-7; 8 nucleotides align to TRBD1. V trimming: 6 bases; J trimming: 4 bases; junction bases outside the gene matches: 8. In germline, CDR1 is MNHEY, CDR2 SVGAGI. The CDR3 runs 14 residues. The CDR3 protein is CASRRDRPPYEQYF. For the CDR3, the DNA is TGTGCCAGCAGGCGGGACAGGCCTCCGTACGAGCAGTACTTC.

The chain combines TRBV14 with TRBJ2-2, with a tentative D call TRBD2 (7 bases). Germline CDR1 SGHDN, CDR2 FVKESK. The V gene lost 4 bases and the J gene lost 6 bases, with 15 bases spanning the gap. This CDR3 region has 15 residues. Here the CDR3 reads CASSLLRGAAGELFF. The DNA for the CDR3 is TGTGCCAGCAGCCTCCTACGGGGGGCCGCCGGGGAGCTGTTTTTT.

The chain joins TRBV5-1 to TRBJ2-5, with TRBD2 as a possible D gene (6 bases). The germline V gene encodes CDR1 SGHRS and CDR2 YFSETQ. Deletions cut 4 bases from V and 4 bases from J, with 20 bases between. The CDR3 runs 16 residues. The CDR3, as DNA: TGCGCCAGCAGCAGGAGCGGGCCTATGGGTGGAGAGACCCAGTACTTC. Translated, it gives CASSRSGPMGGETQYF.

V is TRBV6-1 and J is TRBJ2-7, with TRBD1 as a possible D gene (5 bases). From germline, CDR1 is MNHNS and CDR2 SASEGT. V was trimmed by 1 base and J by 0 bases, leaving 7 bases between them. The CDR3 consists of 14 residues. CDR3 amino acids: CASSEGGLSYEQYF. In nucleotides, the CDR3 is TGTGCCAGCAGTGAAGGGGGCCTCTCCTACGAGCAGTACTTC.